These 7 T cell receptor beta chains came from one sample sequenced in a study of blood T cells in healthy people across ages. Combining a sample-barcoded 5' primer with a J-beta primer mix, a second PCR ran for roughly 7 to 12 cycles. TCRdb used MiXCR to reprocess the 5' RACE reads, holding one entry per CDR3 protein. The top ten clones hold 10% of a sample with more than 900,000 distinct CDR3 sequences, 25% to 35% of them seen once. The same sample was also used in a study of T cells of mothers and their children.

Sample: blood. These receptor sequences come from a woman in her thirties or forties in good health.

This clonotype occurred a few times. The V gene is TRBV10-2, the J gene TRBJ2-2; the match to TRBD1 covers 7 bases. CDR1 is WSHSY and CDR2 is SAAADI in the germline V gene. CDR3 length: 16 residues. J lost 8 bases, V lost 0 bases, and 9 bases had no gene match. The CDR3 loop is CASSESEDRRTGELFF. In DNA, the CDR3 is TGCGCCAGCAGTGAGTCGGAGGACAGGCGAACAGGGGAGCTGTTTTTT.

This clonotype was recorded only once. This may arise from a read error, as a much more abundant clone is one base away. The gene calls are TRBV7-9 and TRBJ1-5, with D possibly being TRBD1 (6 bases). The CDR3 runs to 14 residues. From germline, CDR1 is SEHNR and CDR2 FQNEAQ (reference sequence). This chain's CDR3 is CAGSEDSYNQPQHF. In DNA, the CDR3 is TGTGCCGGCAGCGAGGACAGCTACAATCAGCCCCAGCATTTT. The complete variable domain, with remaining parts taken from reference TRBV7-9 and TRBJ1-5, reads DTGVSQNPRHKITKRGQNVTFRCDPISEHNRLYWYRQTLGQGPEFLTYFQNEAQLEKSRLLSDRFSAERPKGSFSTLEIQRTEQGDSAMYLCAGSEDSYNQPQHFGDGTRLSIL.

The CDR3 reads CASSFNLRRMNEKLFF. In DNA, the CDR3 is TGTGCCAGCAGTTTCAACCTCCGACGGATGAATGAAAAACTGTTTTTT. The V and J genes are TRBV12-3 or TRBV12-4 and TRBJ1-4; D gene unclear. Trimming pared 3 bases from V and 5 bases from J, leaving 16 bases between. This CDR3 is built from 16 residues.

The rearrangement links TRBV11-2 to TRBJ2-1; D remains ambiguous. Between the trimmed V and J ends, which lost 5 bases and 0 bases, there was a span of 17 bases. Looked up from germline, CDR1 is SGHAT and CDR2 is FQNNGV. This CDR3 spans 17 amino acids. CDR3 protein: CASSRTSGSSSYNEQFF. Here the CDR3 DNA reads TGTGCCAGCAGCCGGACGTCCGGGTCGAGCTCCTACAATGAGCAGTTCTTC.

The rearrangement links TRBV7-2 to TRBJ1-2, with D perhaps TRBD1 (5 bases). This CDR3 has 14 residues. Trimming removed 8 bases from V and 0 bases from J, with 13 bases in between. Germline V gene lookup returns CDR1 SGHTA and CDR2 FQGNSA. CDR3 sequence (DNA): TGTGCCAGCGGGGGTGGAGGATCTAACTATGGCTACACCTTC. This sequence encodes CASGGGGSNYGYTF.

This clonotype was seen only a few times. As DNA, the CDR3 is TGCAGCGTTTTACAGGGAGTGGAAGATACGCAGTATTTT. It is translated as CSVLQGVEDTQYF. The rearrangement links TRBV29-1 to TRBJ2-3; D may be TRBD1 (6 bases). CDR3 length: 13 amino acids. Germline CDR1 and CDR2: SQVTM and ANQGSEA. V dropped 5 bases and J dropped 5 bases, with 14 bases sitting between them.

The genes are TRBV20-1 and TRBJ1-2; TRBD1 might be the D (5 bases). Trimming pared 2 bases from V and 3 bases from J, leaving 13 bases between. The CDR3 totals 14 residues. Germline assignment: CDR1 DFQATT and CDR2 SNEGSKA (reference sequence). DNA for the CDR3: TGCAGTGCTAGAACATACGACAGACACTATGGCTACACCTTC. Translated, it gives CSARTYDRHYGYTF.